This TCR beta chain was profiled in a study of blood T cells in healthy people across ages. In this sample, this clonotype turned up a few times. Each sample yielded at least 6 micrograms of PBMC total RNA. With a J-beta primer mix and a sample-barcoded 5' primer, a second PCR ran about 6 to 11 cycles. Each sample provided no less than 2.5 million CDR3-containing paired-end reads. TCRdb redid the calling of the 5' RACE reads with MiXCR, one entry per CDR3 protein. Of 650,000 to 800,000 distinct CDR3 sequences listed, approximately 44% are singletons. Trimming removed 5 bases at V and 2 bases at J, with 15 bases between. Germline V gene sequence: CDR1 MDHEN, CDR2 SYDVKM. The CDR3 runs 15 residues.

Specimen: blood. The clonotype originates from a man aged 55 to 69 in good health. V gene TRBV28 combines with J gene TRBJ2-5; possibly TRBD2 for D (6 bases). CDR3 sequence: CASSSYSGGQETQYF. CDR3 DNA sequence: TGTGCCAGCAGTAGTTATTCAGGAGGGCAAGAGACCCAGTACTTC.